What follows are 30 T cell receptor beta chains derived from one specimen sequenced in a study of cytomegalovirus exposure and HLA in healthy donors. Assay used: immunoSEQ multiplex PCR; TCRdb lists only in-frame clones, some missing. The data show some 140,000 clones, around 80% seen once. The sample was PBMCs. The receptors originated from a man under 40 in good health and CMV-seropositive.

In its sample, this clone was seen a few times. One junction end does not reproduce the germline sequence, and a read error may be involved. The rearrangement links TRBV6-1 to TRBJ2-7; 8 positions agree with TRBD2. Germline V gene lookup returns CDR1 MNHNS and CDR2 SASEGT. The CDR3 runs to 12 residues. For the CDR3, the DNA is TGTGCCAGCAGTGAAACGGAACTAGCGGTGATCTGG. Translating it yields CASSETELAVIW.

This clone was found once. The rearrangement links TRBV5-1 to TRBJ2-2, with 8 bases aligning to TRBD2. Germline loops: CDR1 SGHRS, CDR2 YFSETQ. CDR3 length: 15 amino acids. The ends lost 4 bases at V and 5 bases at J; junction bases unmatched: 7. DNA for the CDR3: TGCGCCAGCAGCCCCGGTAGCGGGAAGACCGGGGAGCTGTTTTTT. Encoded protein: CASSPGSGKTGELFF.

The rearrangement joins TRBV18 to TRBJ2-3, with 8 bases that match TRBD1. The germline CDR1 and CDR2 sequences are KGHSH and LQKENI. The CDR3 is 17 amino acids. V lost 1 base and J lost 0; bases outside the gene matches: 6. The CDR3 DNA is TGTGCCAGCTCACCACAAAGACAGGGGATTAGCACAGATACGCAGTATTTT. It yields the protein CASSPQRQGISTDTQYF.

The V gene is TRBV6-4, the J gene TRBJ2-2, with TRBD1 as a possible D gene (6 bases). CDR1 is MRHNA and CDR2 is SNTAGT in the germline V gene. CDR3 length: 14 amino acids. V was pared by 7 bases and J by 1 base, with 10 bases between. The CDR3 DNA reads as TGTGCCAGCACCCCGGGACAGAACACCGGGGAGCTGTTTTTT. Residues: CASTPGQNTGELFF.

The chain has TRBV19 and TRBJ1-2; D uncertain. The V gene lost 7 bases and the J gene lost 4 bases, with 13 bases spanning the gap. CDR1 LNHDA and CDR2 SQIVND come from the germline V gene (reference sequence). This CDR3 comprises 13 residues. CDR3 region: CASTRRGGYGYTF. In DNA form, the CDR3 reads TGTGCCAGTACTCGTCGGGGAGGCTATGGCTACACCTTC.

J is TRBJ2-2 and V is TRBV29-1; the D gene is possibly TRBD2 (6 bases). In germline, CDR1 is SQVTM, CDR2 ANQGSEA. V lost 7 bases to trimming and J lost 7 bases, with 19 bases between them. The CDR3 contains 14 residues. The CDR3, as DNA: TGCAGCGCCGCCGGGACTCAGCTGTACGGGGAGCTGTTTTTT. As protein: CSAAGTQLYGELFF.

V usage is TRBV27 and J usage is TRBJ2-2, with 7 bases fitting TRBD2. The V segment lost 10 bases and the J segment 7 bases; nucleotides outside the gene matches: 3. The CDR3 is 11 residues long. CDR1 is MNHEY, CDR2 SMNVEV, per germline (reference sequence). The CDR3: CATGGSGELFF. DNA for the CDR3: TGTGCCACCGGGGGGAGCGGGGAGCTGTTTTTT.

With regard to this clone: Other DNA sequences from this sample encode an identical CDR3 as well. This rearrangement joins TRBV7-9 to TRBJ1-1, with D unclear. Germline V lookup: CDR1 SEHNR, CDR2 FQNEAQ (reference sequence). This CDR3 spans 13 amino acids. V lost 3 bases to trimming and J lost 1 base, with 6 bases between them. The CDR3 region is CASSFSGNTEAFF. The CDR3 bases are TGTGCCAGCAGCTTCTCAGGGAACACTGAAGCTTTCTTT. Looking up the rest from reference TRBV7-9 and TRBJ1-1 gives the full variable domain: DTGVSQNPRHKITKRGQNVTFRCDPISEHNRLYWYRQTLGQGPEFLTYFQNEAQLEKSRLLSDRFSAERPKGSFSTLEIQRTEQGDSAMYLCASSFSGNTEAFFGQGTRLTVV.

V gene TRBV9 combines with J gene TRBJ2-7; 8 bases are a match to TRBD1. The CDR3 covers 14 residues. The V and J ends lost 4 bases and 2 bases, in that order; junction bases with no gene match: 5. CDR1 is SGDLS and CDR2 is YYNGEE in the germline V gene. CDR3 in DNA: TGTGCCAGCAGCCTAGGACAGGGCACCTACGAGCAGTACTTC. Amino acid sequence: CASSLGQGTYEQYF.

The J gene is TRBJ2-2, the V gene TRBV7-9, with 7 bases matching TRBD2. Germline-derived CDR1 and CDR2 are SEHNR and FQNEAQ (reference sequence). J was trimmed by 2 bases and V by 6 bases; bases with no gene match: 6. This CDR3 is built from 15 residues. The CDR3 sequence: CASRTLAVNTGELFF. In DNA, the CDR3 is TGTGCCAGCAGAACGCTAGCGGTTAACACCGGGGAGCTGTTTTTT.

This clone appeared a single time. This chain joins TRBV5-6 and TRBJ2-7; no definite D call. Germline V gene data show CDR1 as SGHDT and CDR2 as YYEEEE. The CDR3 contains 13 residues. V was cut by 4 bases and J by 5 bases, with 13 bases left in between. CDR3 bases: TGTGCCAGCAGCCCGGCGGCATCCCACGAGCAGTACTTC. Translation gives CASSPAASHEQYF.

The rearrangement links TRBV9 to TRBJ2-1, with 8 bases identical to TRBD2. The CDR3 covers 15 residues. V was clipped by 4 bases and J by 2 bases; unmatched bases: 5. CDR1 and CDR2 (germline): SGDLS, YYNGEE. DNA of the CDR3: TGTGCCAGCAGCTACTCGGGAGGGCCCTACAATGAGCAGTTCTTC. Translated: CASSYSGGPYNEQFF.

This chain uses TRBV6-5 with TRBJ2-3; D might be TRBD1 (6 bases). The CDR3 totals 12 residues. Looked up from germline, CDR1 is MNHEY and CDR2 is SVGAGI. V lost 7 bases to trimming and J lost 10 bases, with 15 bases between them. The CDR3 DNA is TGTGCCAGCATGACAACAGGGTCGTCGCAGTATTTT. Protein sequence: CASMTTGSSQYF.

The rearrangement joins TRBV6-1 to TRBJ2-7, with TRBD2 matching over 8 bases. The germline gives CDR1 MNHNS, CDR2 SASEGT. The CDR3 is 15 amino acids. V lost 7 bases and J lost 0; bases outside the gene matches: 8. CDR3 region: CASKRAGEISYEQYF. The CDR3 nucleotides read TGTGCCAGCAAACGAGCGGGGGAGATCTCCTACGAGCAGTACTTC.

In DNA, the CDR3 is TGTGCCAGTAGTATAGGTGCGGCCGAGCAGTACTTC. This codes for CASSIGAAEQYF. The V and J genes are TRBV19 and TRBJ2-7; D remains ambiguous. Trimming cost V 1 base and J 6 bases, with 7 bases left between them. The CDR3 totals 12 residues. Germline CDR1 reads LNHDA; CDR2 reads SQIVND (reference sequence). The complete variable domain, with remaining parts taken from reference TRBV19 and TRBJ2-7, reads DGGITQSPKYLFRKEGQNVTLSCEQNLNHDAMYWYRQDPGQGLRLIYYSQIVNDFQKGDIAEGYSVSREKKESFPLTVTSAQKNPTAFYLCASSIGAAEQYFGPGTRLTVT.

The rearrangement joins TRBV5-6 to TRBJ2-7; TRBD2 aligns across 11 bases. V shed 3 bases and J 6 bases; nucleotides not matched to a gene: 5. The CDR3 sequence is 14 residues long. CDR1 is SGHDT and CDR2 is YYEEEE in the germline V gene. As DNA, the CDR3 is TGTGCCAGCAGCTATAGCGGGGGGGCCTTCGAGCAGTACTTC. Its protein is CASSYSGGAFEQYF.

This clone was detected only a few times. The rearrangement joins TRBV23-1 to TRBJ1-2; possibly TRBD1 for D (5 bases). TRBV23-1 is recorded as an ORF, its role being uncertain. Trimming shortened V by 2 bases and J by 1 base, and 11 bases separated the two germline ends. This CDR3 has 15 amino acids. Here the CDR3 DNA reads TGCGCCAGCAGTCAACTCGGACACAGTAACTATGGCTACACCTTC. As protein: CASSQLGHSNYGYTF.

This clone came up a few times. Other nucleotide sequences from this sample produce the same CDR3. The chain uses TRBV27 and TRBJ2-5; D is uncertain. Trimming took 5 bases from V and 0 from J, leaving 7 bases between them. The V gene's germline CDR1 is MNHEY and CDR2 SMNVEV (reference sequence). CDR3 size: 13 residues. CDR3 sequence (DNA): TGTGCCAGCAGTCCAGACAACCAAGAGACCCAGTACTTC. Its translation: CASSPDNQETQYF.

The sample holds one count of this clone. The CDR3 loop is CASSYWLATEQYF. The CDR3 DNA is TGTGCCAGCAGTTACTGGCTAGCCACCGAGCAGTACTTC. The chain couples TRBV6-6 to TRBJ2-7; possibly TRBD2 for D (5 bases). The V end lost 1 base, the J end lost 6 bases, and 10 bases lay between the germline ends. The CDR3 loop spans 13 amino acids. Germline values: CDR1 MNHNY, CDR2 SVGAGI (reference sequence).

In the case of this clone: It may be a read error: a sequence one base away is much more abundant. The CDR3 protein is CASSLTGGTEAFF. The CDR3 DNA reads as TGTGCCAGCAGCCTAACAGGGGGCACTGAAGCTTTCTTT. The genes are TRBV9 and TRBJ1-1; 8 bases line up with TRBD1. The CDR3 is 13 residues long. Germline CDR1 reads SGDLS; CDR2 reads YYNGEE. The trim removed 4 bases at V and 4 bases at J, leaving 3 bases unmatched.

Of note for this clone: The junction does not match germline at one end; this may be a read error. The chain recombines TRBV2 with TRBJ1-2; perhaps TRBD1 as D (5 bases). The CDR3 is made up of 11 amino acids. Germline assignment: CDR1 SNHLY and CDR2 FYNNEI. The CDR3 loop reads CASSVGPVVAF. CDR3 nucleotides: TGTGCCAGCAGTGTGGGGCCCGTTGTGGCCTTC.

This clone was detected only once. The V and J genes are TRBV18 and TRBJ2-7; 9 bases align to TRBD2. This CDR3 contains 15 residues. V was clipped by 6 bases and J by 4 bases; unmatched bases: 10. CDR1 KGHSH and CDR2 LQKENI come from the germline V gene. The CDR3 here is CASSIGTSPEYEQYF. The CDR3 bases are TGTGCCAGCTCGATCGGGACTAGCCCGGAATACGAGCAGTACTTC.

V is TRBV7-9 and J is TRBJ1-2; D remains ambiguous. V was pared by 2 bases and J by 0 bases, with 7 bases between. The CDR3 runs to 14 residues. Germline CDR1 is SEHNR and CDR2 is FQNEAQ (reference sequence). The CDR3 here is CASSLPSANYGYTF. The CDR3 coding sequence is TGTGCCAGCAGCTTACCGTCAGCTAACTATGGCTACACCTTC.

The chain recombines TRBV23-1 with TRBJ2-7, with 8 bases aligning to TRBD1. TRBV23-1 falls under the ORF class, with uncertain function. Losses at the gene ends were 7 bases for V and 6 bases for J; bases not matched to a gene: 17. The CDR3 runs to 16 residues. The CDR3, as DNA: TGCGCCAGCACCAGCAGCCCGACGGACAGGGAATGCGAGCAGTACTTC. Its translation: CASTSSPTDRECEQYF.

The rearrangement links TRBV2 to TRBJ1-1; a possible D gene is TRBD1 (5 bases). The V end lost 5 bases, the J end lost 4 bases, and 17 bases lay between the germline ends. This CDR3 is built from 15 residues. In germline, CDR1 is SNHLY, CDR2 FYNNEI. CDR3 residues: CASSRTTGGGTEAFF. For the CDR3, the DNA is TGTGCCAGCAGTCGCACAACGGGGGGGGGCACTGAAGCTTTCTTT.

The CDR3 DNA follows: TGTGCCAGCAGCACCGGACTAGTCGGTGAGCAGTTCTTC. This codes for CASSTGLVGEQFF. This chain connects TRBV7-7 to TRBJ2-1, with 7 bases that match TRBD2. This CDR3 is built from 13 residues. Germline CDR1 is SSHAT and CDR2 is FNYEAQ (reference sequence). Unmatched junction bases numbered 7, after V lost 5 bases and J lost 9 bases.

V gene TRBV4-2 combines with J gene TRBJ1-3, with D hard to call. Trimming pared 1 base from V and 2 bases from J, leaving 12 bases between. CDR3 size: 16 residues. The V gene's germline CDR1 is LGHNA and CDR2 YNFKEQ. CDR3 sequence: CASSQGVLATGNTIYF. The CDR3 nucleotides read TGTGCCAGCAGCCAAGGAGTCCTAGCGACTGGAAACACCATATATTTT.

This rearrangement joins TRBV21-1 to TRBJ1-2; the D call of TRBD1 is as the table states it, not checked on the DNA. TRBV21-1 is reported as a pseudogene. This CDR3 contains 16 residues. The CDR3 here is CASSKDGRSSSNGYTF. The CDR3 DNA sequence: TGTGCCAGCAGCAAAGACGGCAGGTCCTCCAGTAATGGCTACACCTTC.

This clone occurred a few times. This rearrangement joins TRBV5-5 to TRBJ1-1; D possibly corresponds to TRBD1 (5 bases). From germline, CDR1 is SGHKS and CDR2 YYEKEE (reference sequence). V was cut by 0 bases and J by 8 bases, with 11 bases left in between. The CDR3 is 13 amino acids. CDR3 in amino acids: CASSLGPRQEAFF. In DNA, the CDR3 is TGTGCCAGCAGCTTGGGCCCAAGACAGGAAGCTTTCTTT. Complete variable domain (other parts from reference TRBV5-5 and TRBJ1-1): DAGVTQSPTHLIKTRGQQVTLRCSPISGHKSVSWYQQVLGQGPQFIFQYYEKEERGRGNFPDRFSARQFPNYSSELNVNALLLGDSALYLCASSLGPRQEAFFGQGTRLTVV.

The chain joins TRBV5-1 to TRBJ2-2; D possibly corresponds to TRBD1 (6 bases). Germline V gene data show CDR1 as SGHRS and CDR2 as YFSETQ. V lost 2 bases and J lost 4, with 12 bases in between. The CDR3 consists of 15 residues. The CDR3 sequence: CASSFSRGGTGELFF. The CDR3, as DNA: TGCGCCAGCAGCTTTAGCAGGGGTGGCACCGGGGAGCTGTTTTTT.